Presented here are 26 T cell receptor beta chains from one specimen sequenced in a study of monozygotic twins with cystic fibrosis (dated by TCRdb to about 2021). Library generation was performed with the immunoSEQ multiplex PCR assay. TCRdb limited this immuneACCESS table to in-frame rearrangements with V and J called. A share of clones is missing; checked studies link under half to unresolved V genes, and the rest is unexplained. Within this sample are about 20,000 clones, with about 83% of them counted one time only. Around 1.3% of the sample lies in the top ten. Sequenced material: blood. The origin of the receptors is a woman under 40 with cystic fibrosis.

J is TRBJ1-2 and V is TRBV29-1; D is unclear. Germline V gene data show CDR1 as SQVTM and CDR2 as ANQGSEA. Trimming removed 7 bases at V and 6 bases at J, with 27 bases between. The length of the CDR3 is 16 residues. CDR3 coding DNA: TGCAGCGCCCTCGGCGGGGAGGGAATATCTGGGGATGGCTACACCTTC. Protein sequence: CSALGGEGISGDGYTF.

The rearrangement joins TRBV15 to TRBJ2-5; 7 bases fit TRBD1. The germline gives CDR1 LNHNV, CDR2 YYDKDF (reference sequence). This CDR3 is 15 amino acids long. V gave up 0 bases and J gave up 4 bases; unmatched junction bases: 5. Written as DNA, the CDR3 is TGTGCCACCAGCAGAGATCGGGCAGGGGGAGAGACCCAGTACTTC. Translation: CATSRDRAGGETQYF. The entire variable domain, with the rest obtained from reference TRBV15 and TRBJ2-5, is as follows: DAMVIQNPRYQVTQFGKPVTLSCSQTLNHNVMYWYQQKSSQAPKLLFHYYDKDFNNEADTPDNFQSRRPNTSFCFLDIRSPGLGDTAMYLCATSRDRAGGETQYFGPGTRLLVL.

The CDR3 is CASSLNRAEQYF. CDR3 DNA sequence: TGTGCCAGCAGCTTGAACAGGGCCGAGCAGTACTTC. The gene calls are TRBV5-4 and TRBJ2-7, with a tentative D call TRBD1 (6 bases). V was trimmed by 1 base and J by 6 bases, leaving 8 bases between them. The germline gives CDR1 SGHNT, CDR2 YYREEE (reference sequence). The CDR3 is made up of 12 amino acids.

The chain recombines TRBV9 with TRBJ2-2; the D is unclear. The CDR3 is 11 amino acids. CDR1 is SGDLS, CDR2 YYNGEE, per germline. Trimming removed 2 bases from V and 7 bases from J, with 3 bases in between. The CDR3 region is CASSVSGELFF. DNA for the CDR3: TGTGCCAGCAGCGTTAGCGGGGAGCTGTTTTTT.

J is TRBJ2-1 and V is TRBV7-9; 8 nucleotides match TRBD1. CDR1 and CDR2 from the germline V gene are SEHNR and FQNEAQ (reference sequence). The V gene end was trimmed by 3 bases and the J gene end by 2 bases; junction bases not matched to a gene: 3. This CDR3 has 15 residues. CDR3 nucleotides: TGTGCCAGCAGCTTTAGGACAGGGCCCTACAATGAGCAGTTCTTC. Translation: CASSFRTGPYNEQFF.

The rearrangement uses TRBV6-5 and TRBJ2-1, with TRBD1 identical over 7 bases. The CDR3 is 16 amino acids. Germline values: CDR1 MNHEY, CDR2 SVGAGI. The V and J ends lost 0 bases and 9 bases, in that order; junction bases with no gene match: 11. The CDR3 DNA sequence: TGTGCCAGCAGTTACTCACCCTTGACAGGGTTCGGTGAGCAGTTCTTC. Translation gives CASSYSPLTGFGEQFF.

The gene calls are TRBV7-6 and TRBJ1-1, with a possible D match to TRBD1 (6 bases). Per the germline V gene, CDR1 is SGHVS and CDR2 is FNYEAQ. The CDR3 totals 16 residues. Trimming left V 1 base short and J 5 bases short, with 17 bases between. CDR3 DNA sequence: TGTGCCAGCAGCTTAGTCTTACTGGGGGCAAGTACTGAAGCTTTCTTT. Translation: CASSLVLLGASTEAFF.

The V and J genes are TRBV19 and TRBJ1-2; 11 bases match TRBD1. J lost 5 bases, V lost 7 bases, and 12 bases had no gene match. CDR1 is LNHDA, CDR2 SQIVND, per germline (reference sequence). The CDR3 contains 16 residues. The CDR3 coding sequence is TGTGCCAGTAATGGGGACAGGGGGTTTTCTTGGTATGGCTACACCTTC. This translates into CASNGDRGFSWYGYTF. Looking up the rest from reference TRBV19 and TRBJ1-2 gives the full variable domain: DGGITQSPKYLFRKEGQNVTLSCEQNLNHDAMYWYRQDPGQGLRLIYYSQIVNDFQKGDIAEGYSVSREKKESFPLTVTSAQKNPTAFYLCASNGDRGFSWYGYTFGSGTRLTVV.

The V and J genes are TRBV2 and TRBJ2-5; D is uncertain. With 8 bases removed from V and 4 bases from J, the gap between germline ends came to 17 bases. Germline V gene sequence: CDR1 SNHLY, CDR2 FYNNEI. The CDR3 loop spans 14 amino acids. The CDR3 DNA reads TGTGCCAGCTTTGAAATTCGGTCGGCAGAGACCCAGTACTTC. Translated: CASFEIRSAETQYF.

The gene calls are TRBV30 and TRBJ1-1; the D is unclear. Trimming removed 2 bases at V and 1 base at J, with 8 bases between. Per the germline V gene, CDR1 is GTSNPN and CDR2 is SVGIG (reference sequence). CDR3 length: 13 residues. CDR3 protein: CAWSLAQNTEAFF. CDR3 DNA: TGTGCCTGGAGTCTGGCCCAGAACACTGAAGCTTTCTTT.

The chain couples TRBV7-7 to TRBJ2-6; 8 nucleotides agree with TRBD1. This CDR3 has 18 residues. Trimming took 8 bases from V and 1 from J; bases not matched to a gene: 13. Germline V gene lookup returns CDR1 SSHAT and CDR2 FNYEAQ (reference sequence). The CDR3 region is CASGRTGCFSSGANVLTF. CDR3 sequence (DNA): TGTGCCAGCGGAAGGACAGGGTGTTTTTCTTCTGGGGCCAACGTCCTGACTTTC.

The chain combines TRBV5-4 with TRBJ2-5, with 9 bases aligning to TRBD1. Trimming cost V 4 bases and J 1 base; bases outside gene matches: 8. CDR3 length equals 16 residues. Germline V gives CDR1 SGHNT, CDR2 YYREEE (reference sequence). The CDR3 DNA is TGTGCCAGCAGCCCGCGGACAGGGGAATTCCAAGAGACCCAGTACTTC. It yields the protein CASSPRTGEFQETQYF. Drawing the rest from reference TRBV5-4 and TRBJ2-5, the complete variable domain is ETGVTQSPTHLIKTRGQQVTLRCSSQSGHNTVSWYQQALGQGPQFIFQYYREEENGRGNFPPRFSGLQFPNYSSELNVNALELDDSALYLCASSPRTGEFQETQYFGPGTRLLVL.

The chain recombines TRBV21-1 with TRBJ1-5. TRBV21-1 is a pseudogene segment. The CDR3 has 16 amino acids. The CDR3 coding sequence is TGTGCCAGCAGCAAAGGGATGGGGAAATGCGGTCAGCCCCAGCATTTT. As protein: CASSKGMGKCGQPQHF.

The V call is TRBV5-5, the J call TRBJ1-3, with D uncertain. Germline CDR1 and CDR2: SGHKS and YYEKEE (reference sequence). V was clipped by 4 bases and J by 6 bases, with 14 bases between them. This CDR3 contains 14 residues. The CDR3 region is CASSDSRAANTIYF. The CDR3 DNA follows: TGTGCCAGCAGCGACTCCCGTGCTGCAAACACCATATATTTT.

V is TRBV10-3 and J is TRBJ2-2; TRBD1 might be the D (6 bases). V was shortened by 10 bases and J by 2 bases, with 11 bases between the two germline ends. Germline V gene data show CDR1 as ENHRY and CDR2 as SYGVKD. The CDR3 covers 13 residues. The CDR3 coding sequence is TGTGCCAACCGGGACACTAACACCGGGGAGCTGTTTTTT. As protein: CANRDTNTGELFF.

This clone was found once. The CDR3 is CAWRSQGVATEAFF. CDR3 nucleotide sequence: TGTGCCTGGAGGTCACAGGGTGTGGCCACTGAAGCTTTCTTT. V gene TRBV30 combines with J gene TRBJ1-1; a weak D match, TRBD1 (6 bases). Trimming shortened V by 3 bases and J by 4 bases, and 15 bases separated the two germline ends. This CDR3 has 14 residues. The germline CDR1 and CDR2 sequences are GTSNPN and SVGIG (reference sequence).

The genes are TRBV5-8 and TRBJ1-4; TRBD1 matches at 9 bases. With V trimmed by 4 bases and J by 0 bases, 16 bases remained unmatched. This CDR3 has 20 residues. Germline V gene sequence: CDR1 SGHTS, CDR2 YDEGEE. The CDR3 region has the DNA TGTGCCAGCAGCGCCCGCCCCTGGACAGGGGCTGTACCAACTAATGAAAAACTGTTTTTT. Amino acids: CASSARPWTGAVPTNEKLFF.

Here the CDR3 DNA reads TGTGCCAGCAGTTCTTGGACCGGGGAGCTGTTTTTT. This translates into CASSSWTGELFF. The chain uses TRBV6-5 and TRBJ2-2; the D is unclear. V lost 4 bases, J lost 5 bases, and 5 bases lay in between. There are 12 residues in the CDR3. Germline assignment: CDR1 MNHEY and CDR2 SVGAGI.

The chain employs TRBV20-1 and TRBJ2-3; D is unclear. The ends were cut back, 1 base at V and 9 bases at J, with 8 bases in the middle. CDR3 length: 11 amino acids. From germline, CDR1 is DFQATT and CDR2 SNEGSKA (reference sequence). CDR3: CSARVRVTQYF. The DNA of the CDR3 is TGCAGTGCTAGAGTGCGAGTCACGCAGTATTTT.

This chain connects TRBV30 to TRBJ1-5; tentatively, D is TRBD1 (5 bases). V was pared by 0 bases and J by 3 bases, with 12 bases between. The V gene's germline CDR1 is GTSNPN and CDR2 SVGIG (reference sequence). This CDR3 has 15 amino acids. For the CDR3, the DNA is TGTGCCTGGAGTGTTTCGGGACTGCTCAATCAGCCCCAGCATTTT. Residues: CAWSVSGLLNQPQHF.

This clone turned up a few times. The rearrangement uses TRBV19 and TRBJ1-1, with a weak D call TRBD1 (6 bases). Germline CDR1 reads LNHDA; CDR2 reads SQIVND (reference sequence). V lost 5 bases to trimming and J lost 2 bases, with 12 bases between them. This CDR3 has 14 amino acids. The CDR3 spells CASSARTVNTEAFF. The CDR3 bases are TGTGCCAGTAGTGCGCGGACAGTTAACACTGAAGCTTTCTTT.

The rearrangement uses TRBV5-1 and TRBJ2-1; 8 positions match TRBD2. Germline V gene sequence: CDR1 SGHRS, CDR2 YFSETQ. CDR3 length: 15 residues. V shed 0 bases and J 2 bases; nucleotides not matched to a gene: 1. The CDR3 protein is CASSLAGGAYNEQFF. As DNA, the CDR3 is TGCGCCAGCAGCTTGGCCGGGGGGGCCTACAATGAGCAGTTCTTC. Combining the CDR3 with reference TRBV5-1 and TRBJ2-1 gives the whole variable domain KAGVTQTPRYLIKTRGQQVTLSCSPISGHRSVSWYQQTPGQGLQFLFEYFSETQRNKGNFPGRFSGRQFSNSRSEMNVSTLELGDSALYLCASSLAGGAYNEQFFGPGTRLTVL.

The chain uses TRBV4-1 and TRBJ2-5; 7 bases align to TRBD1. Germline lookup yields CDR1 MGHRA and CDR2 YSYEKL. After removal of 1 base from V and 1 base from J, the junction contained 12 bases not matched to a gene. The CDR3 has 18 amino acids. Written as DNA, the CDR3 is TGCGCCAGCAGCCAAGCTGAGACAGGGTCGTTTGGCCAAGAGACCCAGTACTTC. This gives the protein CASSQAETGSFGQETQYF.

The CDR3 DNA follows: TGTGCCAGCTCACCAGGCGGAACCTACGAGCAGTACTTC. This encodes CASSPGGTYEQYF. This chain links TRBV18 with TRBJ2-7; no definite D call. The CDR3 contains 13 residues. The V end was cut by 2 bases, the J end by 2 bases, with 7 bases between. CDR1 KGHSH and CDR2 LQKENI come from the germline V gene. The variable domain in full, with the rest retrieved from reference TRBV18 and TRBJ2-7, is NAGVMQNPRHLVRRRGQEARLRCSPMKGHSHVYWYRQLPEEGLKFMVYLQKENIIDESGMPKERFSAEFPKEGPSILRIQQVVRGDSAAYFCASSPGGTYEQYFGPGTRLTVT.

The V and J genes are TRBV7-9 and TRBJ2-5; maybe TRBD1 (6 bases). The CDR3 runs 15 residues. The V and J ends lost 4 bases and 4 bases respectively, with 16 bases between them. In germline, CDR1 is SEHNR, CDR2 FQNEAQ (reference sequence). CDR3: CASSSNRVGRETQYF. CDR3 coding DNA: TGTGCCAGCAGCTCCAACAGGGTAGGGCGAGAGACCCAGTACTTC.

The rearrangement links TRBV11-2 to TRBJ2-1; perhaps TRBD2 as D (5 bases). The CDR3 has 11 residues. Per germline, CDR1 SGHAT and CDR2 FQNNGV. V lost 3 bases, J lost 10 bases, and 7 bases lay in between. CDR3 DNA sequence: TGTGCCAGCAGCTTGGGGAGAGAGCAGTTCTTC. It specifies CASSLGREQFF.